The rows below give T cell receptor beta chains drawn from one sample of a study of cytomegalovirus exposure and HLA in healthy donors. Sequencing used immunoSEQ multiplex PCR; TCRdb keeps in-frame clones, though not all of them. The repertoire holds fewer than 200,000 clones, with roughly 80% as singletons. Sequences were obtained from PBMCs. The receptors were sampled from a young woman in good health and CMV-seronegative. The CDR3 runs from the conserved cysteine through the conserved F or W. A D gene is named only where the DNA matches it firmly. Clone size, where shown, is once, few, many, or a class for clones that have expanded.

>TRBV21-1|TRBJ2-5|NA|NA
CASSKDRGGIKPQETQYF
TGTGCCAGCAGCAAAGATCGTGGCGGGATAAAGCCCCAAGAGACCCAGTACTTC
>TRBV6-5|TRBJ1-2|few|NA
CASSYSRWGGGGYTF
TGTGCCAGCAGTTACTCCCGCTGGGGGGGCGGTGGCTACACCTTC
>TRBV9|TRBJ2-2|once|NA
CASSVVSGGPPGELFF
TGTGCCAGCAGCGTAGTGTCGGGGGGCCCTCCCGGGGAGCTGTTTTTT
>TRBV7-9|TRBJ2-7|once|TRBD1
CASSAPGQGVHEQYF
TGTGCCAGCAGCGCCCCGGGACAGGGGGTCCACGAGCAGTACTTC
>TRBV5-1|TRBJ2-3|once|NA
CASSPRDIRTDTQYF
TGCGCCAGCAGCCCCCGGGACATTAGAACAGATACGCAGTATTTT
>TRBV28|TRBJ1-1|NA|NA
CASSLPGTENTEAFF
TGTGCCAGCAGTTTACCTGGCACAGAGAACACTGAAGCCTTCTTT
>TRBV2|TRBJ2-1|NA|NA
CASSDSGDNEQFF
TGTGCCAGCAGTGATTCAGGGGACAATGAGCAGTTCTTC
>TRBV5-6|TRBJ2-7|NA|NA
CASSFGHPPYEQYF
TGTGCCAGCAGCTTTGGACACCCACCCTACGAGCAGTACTTC
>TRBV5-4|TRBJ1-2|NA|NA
CASSPPASEGGYTF
TGTGCCAGCAGCCCCCCGGCGAGTGAGGGAGGCTACACCTTC
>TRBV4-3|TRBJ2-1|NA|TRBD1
CASSQPGQGFNEQFF
TGCGCCAGCAGCCAACCGGGACAGGGATTCAATGAGCAGTTCTTC
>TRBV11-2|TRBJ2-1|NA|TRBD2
CASSLGASGINEQFF
TGTGCCAGCAGCTTAGGTGCTAGCGGGATCAATGAGCAGTTCTTC
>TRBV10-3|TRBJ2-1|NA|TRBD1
CAITQDRVNEQFF
TGTGCCATCACCCAGGACAGGGTGAATGAGCAGTTCTTC
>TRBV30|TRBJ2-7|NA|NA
CAWRQTTGGGQYF
TGTGCCTGGAGGCAAACGACAGGTGGCGGGCAGTACTTC
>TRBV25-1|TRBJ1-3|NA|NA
CASSESKEYTIYF
TGTGCCAGCAGTGAAAGTAAGGAGTACACCATATATTTT
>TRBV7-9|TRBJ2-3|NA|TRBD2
CSSSFLAGRETDTQYF
TGTTCCAGCAGCTTTTTGGCGGGGAGGGAGACAGATACGCAGTATTTT
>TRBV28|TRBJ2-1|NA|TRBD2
CASSLLMIGLAGGSEQFF
TGTGCCAGCAGTTTATTGATGATTGGACTAGCGGGAGGCAGTGAGCAGTTCTTC
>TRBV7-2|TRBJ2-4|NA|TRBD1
CASSSQGGWLNIQYF
TGTGCCAGCAGCTCCCAAGGGGGCTGGTTAAACATTCAGTACTTC
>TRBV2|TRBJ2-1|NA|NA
CASGRSSSSYNEQFF
TGTGCCAGCGGGAGGTCTTCCAGCTCCTACAATGAGCAGTTCTTC
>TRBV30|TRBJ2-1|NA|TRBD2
CAWRSSGRADNEQFF
TGTGCCTGGAGGAGTAGCGGGAGGGCCGACAATGAGCAGTTCTTC
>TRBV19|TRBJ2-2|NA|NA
CASSPGEANTGELFF
TGTGCCAGTAGCCCGGGGGAAGCGAACACCGGGGAGCTGTTTTTT
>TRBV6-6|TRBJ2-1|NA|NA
CASMYGSSYNEQFF
TGTGCCAGCATGTACGGGAGTAGCTACAATGAGCAGTTCTTC
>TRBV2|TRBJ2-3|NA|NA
CASRVVEGVIFTDTQYF
TGTGCCAGCAGGGTTGTAGAAGGGGTAATTTTCACAGATACGCAGTATTTT
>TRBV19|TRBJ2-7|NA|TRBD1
CASSGTGQGAYEQYF
TGTGCCAGTAGTGGAACCGGACAGGGGGCTTACGAGCAGTACTTC
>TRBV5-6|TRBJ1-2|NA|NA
CASILGFGQSYGYTF
TGTGCCAGCATCCTGGGTTTTGGACAGAGCTATGGCTACACCTTC
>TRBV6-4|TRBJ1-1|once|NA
CASSDSGRTEAFF
TGTGCCAGCAGTGACTCCGGGAGGACTGAAGCTTTCTTT
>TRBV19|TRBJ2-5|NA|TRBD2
CASSLGGGPRETQYF
TGTGCCAGTAGTCTCGGGGGAGGGCCACGAGAGACCCAGTACTTC
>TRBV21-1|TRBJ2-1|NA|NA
CASVQGQFF
TGTGCCAGCGTCCAGGGTCAGTTCTTC
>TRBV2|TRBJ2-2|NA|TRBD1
CASRGGTGGSNTGELFF
TGTGCCAGCAGGGGAGGGACAGGGGGATCGAACACCGGGGAGCTGTTTTTT
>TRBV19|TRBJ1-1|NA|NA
CASSIGGLGNTEAFF
TGTGCCAGTAGTATTGGAGGGCTGGGGAACACTGAAGCTTTCTTT
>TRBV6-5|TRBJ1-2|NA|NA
CASSYSRSGGGYTF
TGTGCCAGCAGTTACAGCAGGTCAGGAGGTGGCTACACCTTC
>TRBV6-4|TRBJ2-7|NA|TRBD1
CASSVWTGGYEQYF
TGTGCCAGCAGTGTTTGGACAGGGGGGTACGAGCAGTACTTC
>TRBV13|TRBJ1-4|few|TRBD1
CASSPMDRGDEKLFF
TGTGCCAGCAGCCCGATGGACAGGGGAGATGAAAAACTGTTTTTT
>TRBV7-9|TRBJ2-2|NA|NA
CARPGRGETGELFF
TGTGCCAGACCGGGCAGGGGCGAAACCGGGGAGCTGTTTTTT
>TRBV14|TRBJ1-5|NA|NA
CASSQGVGPGESNQPQHF
TGTGCCAGCAGCCAAGGAGTGGGGCCAGGGGAAAGCAATCAGCCCCAGCATTTT
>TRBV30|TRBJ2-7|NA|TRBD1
CAWSVRQTGGYEQYF
TGTGCCTGGAGTGTACGTCAGACAGGGGGCTACGAGCAGTACTTC
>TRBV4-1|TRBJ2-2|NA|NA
CASSQAYQTGLRTRTGELFF
TGCGCCAGCAGCCAAGCATACCAAACAGGGCTACGGACCCGCACCGGGGAGCTGTTTTTT
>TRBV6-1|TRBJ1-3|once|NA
CASRGPQGNTIYF
TGTGCCAGCAGGGGCCCCCAGGGAAACACCATATATTTT
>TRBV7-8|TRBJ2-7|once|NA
CASSSHRSLSGSSYEQYF
TGTGCCAGCAGCTCCCACCGGAGCTTAAGCGGAAGCTCCTACGAGCAGTACTTC
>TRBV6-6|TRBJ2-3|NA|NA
CASSYSTSSDTQYF
TGTGCCAGCAGTTACTCGACAAGTTCAGATACGCAGTATTTT
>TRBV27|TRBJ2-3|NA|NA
CASSFGSTQYF
TGTGCCAGCAGTTTTGGGAGTACGCAGTATTTT
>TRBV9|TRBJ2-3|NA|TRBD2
CASSVGLAGGRTDTQYF
TGTGCCAGCAGCGTGGGACTAGCGGGAGGACGCACAGATACGCAGTATTTT
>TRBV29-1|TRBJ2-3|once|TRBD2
CSVSGGLAGVTDTQYF
TGCAGCGTATCAGGCGGACTAGCGGGAGTGACAGATACGCAGTATTTT
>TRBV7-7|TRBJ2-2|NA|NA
CASSPGVGQGELFF
TGTGCTAGCAGCCCAGGTGTTGGTCAGGGGGAGCTGTTTTTT
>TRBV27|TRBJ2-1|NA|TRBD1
CASSRDSSSYNEQFF
TGTGCCAGCAGTCGGGACAGTAGTTCCTACAATGAGCAGTTCTTC
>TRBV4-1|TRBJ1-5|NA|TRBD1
CASSLGTGIGQPQHF
TGCGCCAGCAGCCTTGGGACAGGGATTGGCCAGCCCCAGCATTTT
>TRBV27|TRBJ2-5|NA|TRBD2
CASRLAGARETQYF
TGTGCCAGCAGGCTAGCGGGAGCGCGTGAGACCCAGTACTTC
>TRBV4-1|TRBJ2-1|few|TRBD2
CASSQELAGAYEQFF
TGCGCCAGCAGCCAAGAACTAGCGGGAGCCTATGAGCAGTTCTTC
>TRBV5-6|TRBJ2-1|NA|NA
CASSFPAGGGDEQFF
TGTGCCAGCAGCTTTCCGGCGGGTGGAGGCGATGAGCAGTTCTTC
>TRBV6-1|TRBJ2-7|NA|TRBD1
CASSEVRQGVNYEQYF
TGTGCCAGCAGTGAAGTTAGACAGGGGGTCAACTACGAGCAGTACTTC
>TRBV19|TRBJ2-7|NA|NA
CASSLKGAYEQYF
TGTGCCAGTTCCTTGAAGGGAGCCTACGAGCAGTACTTC
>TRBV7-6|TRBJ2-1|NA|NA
CASSLASIVNEQFF
TGTGCCAGCAGCTTAGCGTCTATAGTCAATGAGCAGTTCTTC
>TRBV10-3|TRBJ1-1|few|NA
CAISVGGVNTEAFF
TGTGCCATCAGTGTCGGGGGGGTGAACACTGAAGCTTTCTTT
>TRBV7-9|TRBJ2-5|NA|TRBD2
CSSSFSLAGGGEETQYF
TGTTCCAGCAGCTTCTCCTTAGCGGGAGGCGGGGAAGAGACCCAGTACTTC